A selection of T cell receptor beta chains follows, all from one sample in a study of graft-versus-host responses after intestinal transplantation. Clones were read by immunoSEQ multiplex PCR, and TCRdb kept only the in-frame ones, dropping some. The sample contains approximately 9,600 clones, 92% of which appear only once. The specimen was PBMCs, collected roughly 45 days after intestinal transplantation. These receptors all come from a human patient who received an intestinal transplant, so some T cells may come from the graft donor. Each CDR3 is given with its conserved first and last residue.

V gene: TRBV19
J gene: TRBJ2-7
CDR3 protein: CASSMSGGPYSYEQYF

V gene: TRBV29-1
J gene: TRBJ1-2
CDR3 protein: CSAPTGEGGYTF

V gene: TRBV4-1
J gene: TRBJ2-3
CDR3 protein: CASSQVRLTGGAGDTQYF

V gene: TRBV29-1
J gene: TRBJ2-7
CDR3 protein: CSVGVAQRGPMGEQYF

V gene: TRBV25-1
J gene: TRBJ2-7
CDR3 protein: CASSELLREQYF

V gene: TRBV5-4
J gene: TRBJ2-3
CDR3 protein: CATTLLAGGDTQYF

V gene: TRBV7-2
J gene: TRBJ2-5
CDR3 protein: CASSSRTWYQETQYF

V gene: TRBV5-6
J gene: TRBJ2-6
CDR3 protein: CASSPWAVAPVANVLTF

V gene: TRBV5-4
J gene: TRBJ2-5
CDR3 protein: CASSLVASGGATQETQYF

V gene: TRBV4-2
J gene: TRBJ2-3
CDR3 protein: CASSQDILAGSTDTQYF

V gene: TRBV6-5
J gene: TRBJ2-2
CDR3 protein: CASSPGALYTGELFF

V gene: TRBV4-1
J gene: TRBJ2-7
CDR3 protein: CASSQVPSNYEQYF

V gene: TRBV4-2
J gene: TRBJ1-2
CDR3 protein: CASSQFAVTAGYTF

V gene: TRBV7-2
J gene: TRBJ1-4
CDR3 protein: CASNRGSNEKLFF

V gene: TRBV10-2
J gene: TRBJ1-2
CDR3 protein: CASGAVGGYGYTF

V gene: TRBV6-5
J gene: TRBJ2-5
CDR3 protein: CASSYSSGTQYF

V gene: TRBV7-6
J gene: TRBJ2-5
CDR3 protein: CASSEQTGQETQYF

V gene: TRBV7-3
J gene: TRBJ1-1
CDR3 protein: CASSFSTGSEAFF

V gene: TRBV6-5
J gene: TRBJ2-1
CDR3 protein: CASKKGASYNEQFF

V gene: TRBV5-4
J gene: TRBJ2-3
CDR3 protein: CASSLGELDTQYF

V gene: TRBV6-1
J gene: TRBJ2-7
CDR3 protein: CASSTRLAPEQYF

V gene: TRBV27
J gene: TRBJ2-3
CDR3 protein: CASSLWQGAFDTQYF

V gene: TRBV9
J gene: TRBJ1-2
CDR3 protein: CASSAGGTGSYGYTF

V gene: TRBV5-6
J gene: TRBJ1-5
CDR3 protein: CASSLGQNQPQHF

V gene: TRBV7-6
J gene: TRBJ1-1
CDR3 protein: CASSPQGSNTEAFF

V gene: TRBV19
J gene: TRBJ1-6
CDR3 protein: CASSYGQGGDSPLHF

V gene: TRBV5-8
J gene: TRBJ1-1
CDR3 protein: CASAVNTEAFF

V gene: TRBV29-1
J gene: TRBJ2-1
CDR3 protein: CSVASLGQYNEQFF

V gene: TRBV10-1
J gene: TRBJ1-4
CDR3 protein: CASSESGSEKLFF

V gene: TRBV4-1
J gene: TRBJ2-4
CDR3 protein: CASSQARRSEGRNIQYF

V gene: TRBV7-9
J gene: TRBJ2-1
CDR3 protein: CASSLGDRASRYNEQFF

V gene: TRBV7-6
J gene: TRBJ1-1
CDR3 protein: CASSSAQGTNTEAFF

V gene: TRBV5-1
J gene: TRBJ2-5
CDR3 protein: CASSLVGQPQETQYF

V gene: TRBV6-5
J gene: TRBJ1-5
CDR3 protein: CASSSLDDGQPQHF

V gene: TRBV5-6
J gene: TRBJ1-2
CDR3 protein: CASSFRAAEGHGYTF

V gene: TRBV9
J gene: -
CDR3 protein: CASSVKVDGRPHEQYF

V gene: TRBV11-2
J gene: TRBJ1-2
CDR3 protein: CASSSGQNYGYTF

V gene: TRBV2
J gene: TRBJ2-3
CDR3 protein: CASRGGWTDTQYF

V gene: TRBV5-4
J gene: TRBJ1-6
CDR3 protein: CASSLGGQGDSPLHF

V gene: TRBV7-9
J gene: TRBJ1-2
CDR3 protein: CASSSRGTGPRSDGYTF

V gene: TRBV4-1
J gene: TRBJ2-3
CDR3 protein: CASSGLPASGTQYF

V gene: TRBV29-1
J gene: TRBJ1-2
CDR3 protein: CSVEAPGLGYTF

V gene: TRBV5-1
J gene: TRBJ2-1
CDR3 protein: CASSGQKYNEQFF